The clone carrying this T cell receptor beta chain came up once. This specimen comes from a study of control samples from healthy donors and cancer patients. CDR1 SGHKS and CDR2 YYEKEE come from the germline V gene (reference sequence). This CDR3 region has 13 residues. Trimming took off 0 bases at V and 4 bases at J, with 7 bases between the two ends. Produced via immunoSEQ multiplex PCR; TCRdb's table is partial and in-frame only. This table has about 94,000 clones, about nine tenths appearing once. The origin of this receptor is a woman aged 18-35 years in good health. Source material: blood. The V call is TRBV5-5, the J call TRBJ1-2; no clear D. The chain's CDR3 is CASSLDSSYGYTF. The CDR3 nucleotides read TGTGCCAGCAGCTTGGACAGCTCCTATGGCTACACCTTC.